One and the same sample provided the 9 T cell receptor beta chains below, sequenced in a study of T cells after yellow fever vaccination. TCRdb redid the calling of the 5' RACE reads with MiXCR, one entry per CDR3 protein. The table records hundreds of thousands of distinct CDR3 sequences, roughly 12% of them present only once. Specimen: PBMCs, collected on the day of the yellow fever booster vaccination. All receptors come from a man aged 25-45 years who received the YFV17D yellow fever vaccine.

As DNA, the CDR3 is TGTGCCAGCAGCTTGACGATTTGGGACACTGAAGCTTTCTTT. Protein: CASSLTIWDTEAFF. The chain joins TRBV5-6 to TRBJ1-1, with D unclear. V gave up 1 base and J gave up 3 bases, with 10 bases separating them. Germline V gene lookup returns CDR1 SGHDT and CDR2 YYEEEE. The CDR3 loop spans 14 amino acids.

V gene TRBV7-8 combines with J gene TRBJ1-1; 8 bases agree with TRBD1. With V trimmed by 0 bases and J by 6 bases, 3 bases remained unmatched. The CDR3 is made up of 14 amino acids. Germline V lookup: CDR1 SGHVS, CDR2 FQNEAQ. The CDR3 protein is CASSLAWTGSEAFF. DNA of the CDR3: TGTGCCAGCAGCTTAGCTTGGACAGGGTCTGAAGCTTTCTTT.

This chain uses TRBV5-4 with TRBJ2-3, with TRBD2 matching over 8 bases. This CDR3 is built from 15 residues. In germline, CDR1 is SGHNT, CDR2 YYREEE (reference sequence). V was clipped by 4 bases and J by 4 bases; unmatched bases: 8. CDR3 nucleotides: TGTGCCAGCAGCCCGGGACTAGGAGTCTCAGATACGCAGTATTTT. It specifies CASSPGLGVSDTQYF.

The sample holds a few counts of this clonotype. The genes are TRBV5-1 and TRBJ1-2; the match to TRBD1 covers 10 bases. CDR1 is SGHRS and CDR2 is YFSETQ in the germline V gene. The CDR3 is 13 amino acids. V lost 5 bases to trimming and J lost 6 bases; unmatched junction nucleotides: 4. CDR3: CASRGQGVDGYTF. The DNA of the CDR3 is TGCGCCAGCAGAGGACAGGGGGTAGATGGCTACACCTTC.

The V call is TRBV30, the J call TRBJ2-1; D may be TRBD2 (5 bases). Trimming removed 5 bases from V and 0 bases from J, with 14 bases in between. Germline values: CDR1 GTSNPN, CDR2 SVGIG (reference sequence). The CDR3 totals 15 residues. DNA of the CDR3: TGTGCCTGGGTTGAATCGGGGAGCTCCTACAATGAGCAGTTCTTC. Translating gives CAWVESGSSYNEQFF.

This clonotype appeared a few times. The genes are TRBV7-9 and TRBJ1-6; D is ambiguous. CDR1 is SEHNR and CDR2 is FQNEAQ in the germline V gene (reference sequence). V lost 7 bases and J 7 bases, leaving 17 bases between the germline ends. The CDR3 spans 15 residues. The chain's CDR3 is CASNLGETANSPLHF. The CDR3 nucleotides are TGTGCCAGCAACCTCGGTGAGACGGCGAATTCACCCCTCCACTTT.

This clonotype was observed a handful of times. The chain joins TRBV4-3 to TRBJ2-1, with 9 bases fitting TRBD2. CDR3 size: 16 residues. The germline V gene encodes CDR1 LGHNA and CDR2 YSLEER. V was clipped by 1 base and J by 10 bases; unmatched bases: 11. CDR3 bases: TGCGCCAGCAGCCAAGTTTTAGCGGGAGTCGCTTCCGAGCAGTTCTTC. Translating it yields CASSQVLAGVASEQFF.

This clonotype was picked up a small number of times. V and J are TRBV21-1 and TRBJ2-5; no check of the table's D call, TRBD2, against the DNA was made. TRBV21-1 is a pseudogene locus. This CDR3 spans 14 amino acids. CDR3 loop: CASTTTSGSETQYF. CDR3 nucleotide sequence: TGTGCCAGCACCACGACTAGCGGGAGTGAGACCCAGTACTTC.

The V gene is TRBV29-1, the J gene TRBJ2-7, with D possibly TRBD2 on 5 matching bases. V dropped 4 bases and J dropped 2 bases, with 18 bases sitting between them. CDR1 and CDR2 (germline): SQVTM, ANQGSEA. CDR3 size: 15 residues. CDR3 in DNA: TGCAGCGTTGTTGGCTTGTCTAGCAGAACCTACGAGCAGTACTTC. Protein: CSVVGLSSRTYEQYF.